The 5 T cell receptor beta chains given below trace back to one sample, sequenced in a study of spatial heterogeneity in lung cancer. Time point indicated: blood at routine non-recurrence follow-up after resection. TCRdb re-called the 5' RACE reads with MiXCR, one entry per CDR3 protein. Among tens of thousands of distinct CDR3 sequences, roughly 7.8% were seen once, and the ten largest hold around a tenth. The sample was PBMCs, taken at follow-up. Receptors were obtained from a male donor with early-stage non-small cell lung cancer.

This clonotype was seen at least ten times. V is TRBV7-9 and J is TRBJ2-3; D is tentatively TRBD1 or TRBD2 (5 bases each). V lost 5 bases and J lost 1, with 25 bases in between. The CDR3 runs to 19 residues. CDR1 is SEHNR, CDR2 FQNEAQ, per germline (reference sequence). As DNA, the CDR3 is TGTGCCAGCAGCCCTAGGCCCCCCGGGACGGATTTTCGCACAGATACGCAGTATTTT. It specifies CASSPRPPGTDFRTDTQYF.

This clonotype occurred many times. The V gene is TRBV20-1, the J gene TRBJ2-6; D is possibly TRBD2 (5 bases). This CDR3 region has 14 residues. Germline assignment: CDR1 DFQATT and CDR2 SNEGSKA (reference sequence). Trimming took 4 bases from V and 0 from J, leaving 7 bases between them. The CDR3 sequence is CSATSTSGANVLTF. CDR3 bases: TGCAGTGCTACTAGCACCTCTGGGGCCAACGTCCTGACTTTC.

This clonotype was seen many times. The CDR3 DNA reads TGCGCCAGCAAGGGGAGAACTTTTGCACCCGGGGAGCTGTTTTTT. Protein sequence: CASKGRTFAPGELFF. The chain carries TRBV10-2 and TRBJ2-2; either TRBD1 or TRBD2 may fit D (5 bases each). Per germline, CDR1 WSHSY and CDR2 SAAADI. The CDR3 is 15 residues long. V was shortened by 7 bases and J by 6 bases, with 18 bases between the two germline ends.

There are a few counts of this clonotype. CDR3 sequence reads: CASSRNGDEKLFF. In DNA, the CDR3 is TGTGCCAGCAGCCGAAATGGGGATGAAAAACTGTTTTTT. V gene TRBV6-5 combines with J gene TRBJ1-4; D remains ambiguous. The length of the CDR3 is 13 residues. CDR1 and CDR2 (germline): MNHEY, SVGAGI. Trimming left V 6 bases short and J 6 bases short, with 11 bases between.

This clonotype was counted at least ten times. The J gene is TRBJ2-3, the V gene TRBV7-3; D not certain. The CDR3 spans 13 residues. The V end was cut by 5 bases, the J end by 4 bases, with 10 bases between. The germline V gene encodes CDR1 SGHTA and CDR2 FQGTGA. In nucleotides, the CDR3 is TGTGCCAGCAGCCCATCCCACGCAGATACGCAGTATTTT. Its translation: CASSPSHADTQYF.